This T cell receptor (beta chain) was sequenced in a study of control samples from healthy donors and cancer patients. The CDR3 has 14 amino acids. V dropped 4 bases and J dropped 9 bases, with 16 bases sitting between them. Looked up from germline, CDR1 is MNHNY and CDR2 is SVGAGI (reference sequence). This table comes from immunoSEQ multiplex PCR, and its TCRdb copy is limited to in-frame clones, with some not included. Here the sample spans about 160,000 clones, about 94% being singletons. This receptor was obtained from a woman aged 40 to 50 in good health. J is TRBJ1-5 and V is TRBV6-6, with D possibly matching TRBD1 (6 bases). The sequenced material came from blood. Written as DNA, the CDR3 is TGTGCCAGCAGTTCGATCGGGGGGCCCGGGCCCCAGCATTTT. Translating gives CASSSIGGPGPQHF.